The clone carrying this T cell receptor (beta chain) was observed a single time. Germline loops: CDR1 SNHLY, CDR2 FYNNEI. The CDR3 loop spans 13 amino acids. V was pared by 9 bases and J by 5 bases, with 16 bases between. The data were produced by immunoSEQ multiplex PCR, yet TCRdb's version contains in-frame clones alone and is incomplete. The sample contains approximately 220,000 clones, around 86% of which appear only once. The data derive from a study of blood T cell repertoires in COVID-19. The rearrangement links TRBV2 to TRBJ1-1; no clear D gene. The sequence came from a man aged 50-59 years with acute or convalescent COVID-19. Sequencing was performed on peripheral blood. CDR3: CASFRAPGTEAFF. As DNA, the CDR3 is TGTGCCAGTTTCCGGGCCCCGGGGACTGAAGCTTTCTTT.